This entry is about one T cell receptor beta chain. Antigen specificity is unknown. The sort gate was single viable CD3+CD4+CD8-CD45RO+ cells for memory CD4+ T cells. The assay was immunoSEQ multiplex PCR, and TCRdb's table has in-frame clones only and misses some. The table lists approximately 50,000 clones, about 68% of them singletons. This record comes from a study of memory CD4+ T cells and cytomegalovirus serostatus. General study points: Repertoires predicted CMV serostatus with median bootstrapped AUC of about 0.96.

The CDR3 covers 16 residues. V gave up 1 base and J gave up 6 bases; unmatched junction bases: 6. Germline V gene lookup returns CDR1 SGHTA and CDR2 FQGNSA. The sample was memory CD4+ T cells from blood. The source of this sequence is an adult in good health and CMV-seropositive. This chain uses TRBV7-2 with TRBJ2-3, with 11 bases identical to TRBD2. The CDR3 DNA reads TGTGCCAGCAGCTTAGTATCCGGGACTAGCGGCGATACGCAGTATTTT. Translation gives CASSLVSGTSGDTQYF.